The sequence of this T cell receptor beta chain was determined in a study of chemoradiotherapy in HPV16-positive cancers. Overall study context: Candidate HPV-specific clones and shared TCR motifs came from two HPV16-positive patients. Whole-study findings and limits: For HPV16-positive patients, expanding HPV-responsive T cells associated with longer recurrence-free survival. HPV-specific T cells were functionally defined from only a couple of HPV16-positive patients.

The germline CDR1 and CDR2 sequences are SGHRS and YFSETQ. The CDR3 runs 17 residues. Germline trimming cut 4 bases from V and 6 bases from J; bases unmatched to any gene: 12. On this clone: Its target is not known.

TCRdb's copy holds only in-frame clones and misses some; the assay was immunoSEQ multiplex PCR. Of about 5,500 clones in the sample, about 78% were seen once. The sample was taken from a patient who underwent chemoradiotherapy. The chain carries TRBV5-1 and TRBJ2-7; the match to TRBD2 covers 14 bases. The sequence was obtained from a human donor with HPV-associated anogenital cancer. The CDR3 here is CASSMQGLAGVSGEQYF. The CDR3 bases are TGCGCCAGCAGCATGCAGGGACTAGCGGGAGTGTCGGGCGAGCAGTACTTC.